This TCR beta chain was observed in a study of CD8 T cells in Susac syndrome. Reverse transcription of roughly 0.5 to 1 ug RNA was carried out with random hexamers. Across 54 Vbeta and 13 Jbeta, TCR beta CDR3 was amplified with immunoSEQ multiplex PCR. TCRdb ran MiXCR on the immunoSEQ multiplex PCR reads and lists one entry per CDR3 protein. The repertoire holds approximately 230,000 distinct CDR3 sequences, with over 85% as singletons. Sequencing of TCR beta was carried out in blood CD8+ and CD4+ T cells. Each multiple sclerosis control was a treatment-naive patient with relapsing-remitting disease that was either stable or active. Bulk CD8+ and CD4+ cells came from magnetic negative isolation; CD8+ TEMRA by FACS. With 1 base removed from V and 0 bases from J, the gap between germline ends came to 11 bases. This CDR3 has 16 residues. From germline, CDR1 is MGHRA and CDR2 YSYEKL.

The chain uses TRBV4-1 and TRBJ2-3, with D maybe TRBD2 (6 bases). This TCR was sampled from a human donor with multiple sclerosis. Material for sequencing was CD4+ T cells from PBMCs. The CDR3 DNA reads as TGCGCCAGCAGCCAAGTTCCCGGGACTAGCACAGATACGCAGTATTTT. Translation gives CASSQVPGTSTDTQYF.